This TCR beta chain was sequenced in a study of T cell repertoires in cytomegalovirus infection. Study as a whole: Public signatures in TCR beta pointed to CMV infection and matching HLA type. Overall study results and limits: HLA-C-restricted, CMV-specific TCR beta clonotypes were dominant ex vivo. Pooled public TCR beta family frequency picked out CMV carriers with the relevant HLA.

MiXCR, run by TCRdb on the reads, gives a single entry per CDR3 protein. The sample holds 490,000 or so distinct CDR3 sequences, 11% seen once. This clonotype appeared many times. Its target is unknown. Trimming at V came to 5 bases and at J to 3 bases, leaving 5 bases not matched to a gene. Germline V lookup: CDR1 SGHVS, CDR2 FQNEAQ. This CDR3 has 14 amino acids. The specimen was PBMCs. The TCR comes from a human donor in good health (CMV status not recorded). Some clones in this sample may be carry-over from other donors' samples. The rearrangement links TRBV7-8 to TRBJ2-5; 8 nucleotides line up with TRBD1. The CDR3 is CASSLPDREETQYF. As DNA, the CDR3 is TGTGCCAGCAGCCTCCCGGACAGGGAAGAGACCCAGTACTTC.